Included here is one T cell receptor beta chain sequence, with context. Its matching antigen is unknown. All patients were treatment-naive before thyroid surgery. This sample stems from a study of metastatic and nonmetastatic thyroid tumors. TCRdb redid the clone calls on the PCR reads using MiXCR. The table shows tens of thousands of clones, with approximately 24% occurring only once. This CDR3 has 15 residues. Trimming stripped 0 bases from V and 3 bases from J, with 12 bases between. The germline CDR1 and CDR2 sequences are DFQATT and SNEGSKA (reference sequence). Overall study results and limits: Malignant thyroid tumors reportedly exceeded benign nodules significantly in TCR beta diversity, with the difference appearing in blood and tumor.

This sequence joins TRBV20-1 and TRBJ1-5; D not certain. The sequencing input was blood. This sequence originates from a male donor with papillary thyroid cancer or a benign thyroid nodule (not recorded which). Some clones in this sample may be carry-over from other donors' samples. DNA for the CDR3: TGCAGTGCTAGAGATTCGTCCGGAGACAATCAGCCCCAGCATTTT. Translation gives CSARDSSGDNQPQHF.